These T cell receptor beta chains were read from a single sample in a study of cytomegalovirus exposure and HLA in healthy donors. The repertoire was sequenced with immunoSEQ multiplex PCR; TCRdb's copy has only in-frame clones and lacks some. The profile covers 200,000 or so clones, with 65% to 80% appearing a single time and about 0.22% taken by the ten largest. The sample consisted of PBMCs. The receptors originated from a girl aged 2 to 9 in good health and CMV-seronegative. The conserved cysteine and the conserved F or W are not part of the CDR3 here. The order of the fields is V gene, J gene, clone size, CDR3 protein. For some rows the clone size is stated as once, few or many, or as a class when expanded; others skip it.

v_call: TRBV5-4
j_call: TRBJ2-2
clone_size: .
cdr3_aa: ASSPPSSGNTGELF

v_call: TRBV6-5
j_call: TRBJ2-7
clone_size: .
cdr3_aa: ASSSLAGPYEQY

v_call: TRBV28
j_call: TRBJ2-7
clone_size: .
cdr3_aa: ASSFRPWAREGEQY

v_call: TRBV5-4
j_call: TRBJ1-5
clone_size: .
cdr3_aa: ASSLGPTGFNGNQPQH

v_call: TRBV4-1
j_call: TRBJ2-2
clone_size: few
cdr3_aa: ASSQDFFRGRGGELF

v_call: TRBV5-8
j_call: TRBJ2-1
clone_size: .
cdr3_aa: ASSLTTGVNEQF

v_call: TRBV6-5
j_call: TRBJ2-3
clone_size: few
cdr3_aa: ASRLGDTQY

v_call: TRBV6-4
j_call: TRBJ1-2
clone_size: .
cdr3_aa: ASRPDWANGYT

v_call: TRBV5-1
j_call: TRBJ2-3
clone_size: few
cdr3_aa: ASSLDPAGTSTDTQY

v_call: TRBV2
j_call: TRBJ1-2
clone_size: .
cdr3_aa: ASSQGENYGYT

v_call: TRBV6-1
j_call: TRBJ1-1
clone_size: .
cdr3_aa: ASSETGGRDTEAF

v_call: TRBV5-4
j_call: TRBJ2-5
clone_size: .
cdr3_aa: ASSPWRGVGLAGGRETQY

v_call: TRBV7-2
j_call: TRBJ1-5
clone_size: .
cdr3_aa: ASSGTGNQPQH

v_call: TRBV6-5
j_call: TRBJ2-1
clone_size: .
cdr3_aa: ASSYEGLAYNEQF

v_call: TRBV30
j_call: TRBJ1-5
clone_size: .
cdr3_aa: AWSDRGWDQPQH

v_call: TRBV5-4
j_call: TRBJ2-5
clone_size: .
cdr3_aa: ASRRLGLPTGETQY

v_call: TRBV9
j_call: .
clone_size: .
cdr3_aa: ASGGQGPYEQY

v_call: TRBV7-9
j_call: TRBJ2-5
clone_size: .
cdr3_aa: ASSLLAGQETQY

v_call: TRBV11-1
j_call: TRBJ2-5
clone_size: .
cdr3_aa: ASSRRVNWGQETQY

v_call: TRBV7-9
j_call: TRBJ2-4
clone_size: .
cdr3_aa: ASSFLRQGAKNIQY

v_call: TRBV2
j_call: TRBJ2-7
clone_size: .
cdr3_aa: ASSQQGAPYEQY

v_call: TRBV5-4
j_call: TRBJ2-1
clone_size: .
cdr3_aa: ASSRVGEGVYNEQF

v_call: TRBV18
j_call: TRBJ1-2
clone_size: .
cdr3_aa: ASSPPAANYGYT

v_call: TRBV30
j_call: TRBJ1-3
clone_size: .
cdr3_aa: AWTGGNTIY

v_call: TRBV19
j_call: TRBJ2-3
clone_size: once
cdr3_aa: ASSIGQGADTQY

v_call: TRBV7-9
j_call: TRBJ1-1
clone_size: .
cdr3_aa: ASSSPRGEAF

v_call: TRBV14
j_call: TRBJ2-1
clone_size: .
cdr3_aa: ASSSTLFSAYNEQF

v_call: TRBV6-7
j_call: TRBJ2-3
clone_size: .
cdr3_aa: ASPGQGAEGTDTQY

v_call: TRBV11-2
j_call: TRBJ1-2
clone_size: .
cdr3_aa: ASSKDRGQSYGYT

v_call: TRBV6-5
j_call: TRBJ1-1
clone_size: few
cdr3_aa: ASSSRTGNTEAF

v_call: TRBV5-6
j_call: TRBJ2-3
clone_size: few
cdr3_aa: ASSFSGTDTQY

v_call: TRBV18
j_call: TRBJ2-2
clone_size: .
cdr3_aa: ATSDKNTGELF

v_call: TRBV19
j_call: TRBJ2-7
clone_size: .
cdr3_aa: ASSMRGNEQY

v_call: TRBV19
j_call: TRBJ1-5
clone_size: .
cdr3_aa: ASSISRYQPQH

v_call: TRBV14
j_call: TRBJ1-2
clone_size: .
cdr3_aa: ASSRLTGGGYT

v_call: TRBV7-9
j_call: TRBJ2-7
clone_size: .
cdr3_aa: ASSPRWASGGYEQY

v_call: TRBV5-4
j_call: TRBJ2-3
clone_size: few
cdr3_aa: ASSDGRLADTDTQY

v_call: TRBV14
j_call: TRBJ1-1
clone_size: .
cdr3_aa: ASSHGAAAPNTEAF

v_call: TRBV5-4
j_call: TRBJ1-1
clone_size: .
cdr3_aa: ASSLVAGGRTEAF

v_call: TRBV7-9
j_call: TRBJ1-2
clone_size: .
cdr3_aa: ASSPDRESGYT

v_call: TRBV7-2
j_call: TRBJ1-1
clone_size: .
cdr3_aa: ASSSYTGTEAF